Following are 12 T cell receptor beta chains from one sample sequenced in a study of blood T cells in healthy people across ages. Alongside a J-beta primer mix, a sample-barcoded 5' primer served in a second PCR lasting about 7 to 11 cycles. TCRdb recomputed calls from the 5' RACE reads with MiXCR, one row per CDR3 protein. Of over 1,500,000 distinct CDR3 sequences in the sample, around 48% were seen once. Material for sequencing was blood. The receptors were sampled from a woman between 40 and 55 years old in good health.

The chain has TRBV20-1 and TRBJ2-5; 8 nucleotides match TRBD1. Germline V lookup: CDR1 DFQATT, CDR2 SNEGSKA (reference sequence). The CDR3 spans 13 residues. The CDR3 DNA sequence: TGCAGCGTAGGACAGGGATCAGTCGAGACCCAGTACTTC. The encoded protein is CSVGQGSVETQYF.

This clonotype was counted only a few times. This chain links TRBV11-1 with TRBJ2-4; possibly TRBD1 or TRBD2 for D (5 bases each). The DNA matches TRBJ2-7 better at its end, which makes the J call doubtful. Germline CDR1 SGHAT, CDR2 FQDESV (reference sequence). The CDR3 runs 13 residues. The CDR3 loop reads CASSFLTEGEQYF. CDR3 nucleotide sequence: TGTGCCAGCAGCTTCCTGACAGAGGGCGAGCAGTACTTC.

The V call is TRBV18, the J call TRBJ2-7; D remains unclear. The J call could be wrong; TRBJ2-4 is a better fit for the DNA end. The CDR3 loop spans 13 amino acids. CDR1 is KGHSH, CDR2 LQKENI, per germline. CDR3 in DNA: TGTGCCAGCTCACGGTCACAGCAAAACATTCAGTACTTC. It codes for CASSRSQQNIQYF.

In its sample, this clonotype was seen a few times. The chain employs TRBV11-3 and TRBJ2-5; TRBD1 agrees at 8 bases. The CDR3 consists of 16 residues. After removal of 2 bases from V and 3 bases from J, the junction contained 8 bases not matched to a gene. Germline values: CDR1 SGHNT, CDR2 YENEEA. The CDR3 here is CASSLRGGQGEETQYF. CDR3 sequence (DNA): TGTGCCAGCAGCTTAAGAGGAGGACAGGGCGAAGAGACCCAGTACTTC.

The chain carries TRBV6-6 and TRBJ2-4; 9 positions agree with TRBD1. V was clipped by 2 bases and J by 13 bases; unmatched bases: 12. CDR1 is MNHNY and CDR2 is SVGAGI in the germline V gene (reference sequence). The CDR3 is 15 residues long. CDR3 nucleotide sequence: TGTGCCAGCAGTTACCCCACAGGGGGCACGTACAAGCAGTACTTC. It codes for CASSYPTGGTYKQYF.

V is TRBV29-1 and J is TRBJ2-3, with 14 positions matching TRBD2. The J segment lost 6 bases and the V segment lost 6 bases, leaving 5 bases of the junction unmatched. The CDR3 covers 14 residues. Germline loops: CDR1 SQVTM, CDR2 ANQGSEA. The CDR3 region has the DNA TGCAGCGTCCGACTAGCGGGGGGGGTGGATACGCAGTATTTT. Translating gives CSVRLAGGVDTQYF.

V gene TRBV6-2 or TRBV6-3 combines with J gene TRBJ2-3, with TRBD1 identical over 8 bases. The CDR3 length is 12 residues. Germline lookup yields CDR1 MNHEY and CDR2 SVGEGT. With V trimmed by 6 bases and J by 7 bases, 3 bases remained unmatched. Written as DNA, the CDR3 is TGTGCCAGCAGGGACAGGGTCCATACGCAGTATTTT. The encoded protein is CASRDRVHTQYF.

Turning to this clonotype: A junction boundary mismatches the germline segment, possibly from a read error. The chain couples TRBV7-2 to TRBJ2-7, with D maybe TRBD2 (6 bases). TRBJ2-5 explains the end of the DNA better; the J call may be wrong. CDR1 and CDR2 (germline): SGHTA, FQGNSA. The CDR3 loop spans 14 amino acids. In DNA form, the CDR3 reads TGTGCCGGCAGCCCCGGGACTCTAGTATTGACCCAGTACTTC. This encodes CAGSPGTLVLTQYF.

The rearrangement joins TRBV28 to TRBJ2-1; D not resolved. The length of the CDR3 is 12 residues. Trimming removed 5 bases from V and 7 bases from J, with 9 bases in between. Germline CDR1 MDHEN, CDR2 SYDVKM. CDR3 amino acids: CASSDTLNEQFF. The CDR3 DNA reads as TGTGCCAGCAGTGACACTCTGAATGAGCAGTTCTTC.

This chain connects TRBV4-2 to TRBJ2-7, with D perhaps TRBD2 (6 bases). CDR3 length: 16 amino acids. CDR1 and CDR2 from the germline V gene are LGHNA and YNFKEQ. V was trimmed by 0 bases and J by 2 bases, leaving 14 bases between them. DNA of the CDR3: TGTGCCAGCAGCCAAGATTGGGACTCGCGCCCCTACGAGCAGTACTTC. Protein sequence: CASSQDWDSRPYEQYF.

This chain's CDR3 is CSARARLAGGNNEQYF. The CDR3 coding sequence is TGCAGTGCTAGGGCCAGACTAGCGGGGGGTAACAATGAGCAGTACTTC. The chain is built from TRBV20-1 and TRBJ2-5; 13 bases line up with TRBD2. In germline, CDR1 is DFQATT, CDR2 SNEGSKA (reference sequence). The CDR3 consists of 16 residues. V lost 3 bases and J lost 11; bases outside the gene matches: 15.

Details on this clonotype: At one end, the junction sequence differs from germline, possibly due to a read error. The chain joins TRBV5-1 to TRBJ2-3, with D tentatively TRBD1 (5 bases). The CDR3 has 16 residues. Germline V gene data show CDR1 as SGHRS and CDR2 as YFSETQ. The CDR3 nucleotides are TGCGCCAACAGCTTGGGAAGGACAAGGAGCACAGATACGCAGTATTTT. This encodes CANSLGRTRSTDTQYF.